This is a list of T cell receptor beta chains from one sample in a study of blood T cell repertoires in COVID-19. The repertoire was sequenced with immunoSEQ multiplex PCR; TCRdb's copy has only in-frame clones and lacks some. The sample consists of approximately 170,000 clones, around four fifths of them appearing once. Sequencing was performed on peripheral blood. The receptors were gathered from a woman aged 70-85 years who had recovered from COVID-19. Both conserved end residues are part of each CDR3. D genes are given only for firm matches. Rows give clone size only sometimes, using once, few, many, or a class for an expanded clone.

DNA: TGCAGCGTTTTGGGGCAAGGCTTCTATGGCTACACCTTC
CDR3: CSVLGQGFYGYTF
J: TRBJ1-2
D: NA
size: NA
V: TRBV29-1

DNA: TGCAGCGTCGGGACAGGGTTTAACTATGGCTACACCTTC
CDR3: CSVGTGFNYGYTF
J: TRBJ1-2
D: TRBD1
size: NA
V: TRBV29-1

DNA: TGTGCCAGCGAGACAGGGGTGGGCACTGAAGCTTTCTTT
CDR3: CASETGVGTEAFF
J: TRBJ1-1
D: TRBD1
size: once
V: TRBV5-5

DNA: TGCAGTGCTAGTGGGGGGGGTCTAGCCAAAAACATTCAGTACTTC
CDR3: CSASGGGLAKNIQYF
J: TRBJ2-4
D: TRBD2
size: NA
V: TRBV20-1

DNA: TGCGCCAGCAGCCAAGATTCGGGGGGCAGAGCTAATGAAAAACTGTTTTTT
CDR3: CASSQDSGGRANEKLFF
J: TRBJ1-4
D: NA
size: NA
V: TRBV4-1

DNA: TGTGCCAGCAGCTCCCAATCAACAGGGAGGGTCGAAAAACTGTTTTTT
CDR3: CASSSQSTGRVEKLFF
J: TRBJ1-4
D: NA
size: NA
V: TRBV5-5

DNA: TGTGCCAGCAGCGGAGGCATGGGGCAGCCCCAGCATTTT
CDR3: CASSGGMGQPQHF
J: TRBJ1-5
D: NA
size: NA
V: TRBV2

DNA: TGTGCCAGCAGCGCCGACCCCGGGGGCTACACCTTC
CDR3: CASSADPGGYTF
J: TRBJ1-2
D: NA
size: few
V: TRBV6-5

DNA: TGTGCCAGCAGCCAGGTGAGGGCGGGAGGCCCCGCGGGCGATGAGCAGTTCTTC
CDR3: CASSQVRAGGPAGDEQFF
J: TRBJ2-1
D: TRBD2
size: NA
V: TRBV3-1/TRBV3-2

DNA: TGTGCCACCAGCAGAGACCGGACTCTGCGGGGGACAGATACGCAGTATTTT
CDR3: CATSRDRTLRGTDTQYF
J: TRBJ2-3
D: TRBD2
size: NA
V: TRBV15

DNA: TGTGCCAGCTCACCACTCCCGGGACAGGGAGAGGAGACCCAGTACTTC
CDR3: CASSPLPGQGEETQYF
J: TRBJ2-5
D: TRBD1
size: NA
V: TRBV18

DNA: TGTGCCAGCAGCCAACAGGGGAGGGGCTACACCTTC
CDR3: CASSQQGRGYTF
J: TRBJ1-2
D: TRBD1
size: NA
V: TRBV6-6

DNA: TGTGCCAGCAGCTTAGGGGGGGCGGGACAGGTAGGACGGGAGCAGTACTTC
CDR3: CASSLGGAGQVGREQYF
J: TRBJ2-7
D: TRBD1
size: once
V: TRBV7-2

DNA: TGTGCCAGCAGTTCGGGGCGGGGATCCTACGAGCAGTACTTC
CDR3: CASSSGRGSYEQYF
J: TRBJ2-7
D: NA
size: NA
V: TRBV6-5

DNA: TGTGCCAGCAGCTCCCAGGGGCTAGCGGGAGGGACCGGGGAGCTGTTTTTT
CDR3: CASSSQGLAGGTGELFF
J: TRBJ2-2
D: TRBD2
size: NA
V: TRBV7-3

DNA: TGCGCCAGCAGCCAAGGCCCGGACAGGGAAAACACCGGGGAGCTGTTTTTT
CDR3: CASSQGPDRENTGELFF
J: TRBJ2-2
D: TRBD1
size: NA
V: TRBV4-3

DNA: TGTGCCAGCAGGGACACGCACACCTACGAGCAGTACTTC
CDR3: CASRDTHTYEQYF
J: TRBJ2-7
D: NA
size: once
V: TRBV6-5

DNA: TGTGCCACCAGAGGGGGGGCTCAGAACACTGAAGCTTTCTTT
CDR3: CATRGGAQNTEAFF
J: TRBJ1-1
D: NA
size: once
V: TRBV19

DNA: TGTGCCATCAGTGACTTGACAGGGAGGACTGAAGCTTTCTTT
CDR3: CAISDLTGRTEAFF
J: TRBJ1-1
D: TRBD1
size: NA
V: TRBV10-3

DNA: TGCGCCAGCAGCCAGGGGACAGGGGGAACAGGGCTGAAAGCTTTCTTT
CDR3: CASSQGTGGTGLKAFF
J: TRBJ1-1
D: TRBD1
size: NA
V: TRBV5-1

DNA: TGCGCCAGCAGCCCGGGACTAGCGGGCCCTGGGGGCTCCTACGAGCAGTACTTC
CDR3: CASSPGLAGPGGSYEQYF
J: TRBJ2-7
D: TRBD2
size: NA
V: TRBV5-1

DNA: TGTGCCAGCACCGGTCATTATGGCTACACCTTC
CDR3: CASTGHYGYTF
J: TRBJ1-2
D: NA
size: NA
V: TRBV28